A selection of T cell receptor beta chains follows, all from one sample in a study of OX40 agonist ivuxolimab in advanced cancers. The method was immunoSEQ multiplex PCR; TCRdb's version includes in-frame clones alone and lacks a portion of them. This table holds 60,000 to 85,000 clones, around four fifths found once. The sequencing here drew on CD4+ or CD8+ T cells sorted from blood, taken in a trial of the OX40 agonist ivuxolimab. These TCRs come from an adult with an advanced solid tumor such as melanoma, head and neck, liver or kidney cancer. Both conserved end residues are part of each CDR3. The D gene is left open where the match is weak. Size is stated for part of the rows, as once, few or many counts, or as a class when the clone is expanded.

>TRBV28|NA|TRBJ2-5|NA
CASSRTGATGETQYF
TGTGCCAGCAGCCGAACGGGAGCTACGGGGGAGACCCAGTACTTC
>TRBV18|TRBD1|TRBJ2-5|once
CASSLRDSQETQYF
TGTGCCAGCTCACTTAGGGACAGCCAAGAGACCCAGTACTTC
>TRBV5-4|TRBD2|TRBJ2-6|NA
CASFPGTSGGSGANVLTF
TGTGCCAGCTTCCCCGGGACTAGCGGGGGAAGTGGGGCCAACGTCCTGACTTTC
>TRBV27|NA|TRBJ1-1|NA
CASGFVGLGKPTEAFF
TGTGCCAGCGGATTCGTGGGTTTGGGGAAACCCACTGAAGCTTTCTTT
>TRBV19|TRBD1|TRBJ2-6|NA
CASSSQGAGANVLTF
TGTGCCAGTAGTAGCCAGGGGGCTGGGGCCAACGTCCTGACTTTC
>TRBV29-1|TRBD2|TRBJ2-1|NA
CSVSRTSGRASYNEQFF
TGCAGCGTTTCAAGGACTAGCGGGAGGGCGTCTTACAATGAGCAGTTCTTC
>TRBV9|NA|TRBJ1-2|NA
CASSVLGSGYTF
TGTGCCAGCAGCGTACTGGGGAGTGGCTACACCTTC
>TRBV4-3|TRBD1|TRBJ2-7|NA
CASSQRQGAHEQYF
TGCGCCAGCAGCCAGAGACAGGGGGCCCACGAGCAGTACTTC
>TRBV7-3|NA|TRBJ2-3|NA
CASSPSYLTGEDTQYF
TGTGCCAGCAGCCCATCCTACCTGACAGGTGAAGATACGCAGTATTTT
>TRBV5-5|NA|TRBJ2-7|NA
CASSFLNGNEQYF
TGTGCCAGCAGCTTTCTCAATGGGAACGAGCAGTACTTC
>TRBV4-2|NA|TRBJ2-7|NA
CASSQGFGIAYF
TGTGCCAGCAGCCAAGGTTTCGGGATAGCGTACTTC
>TRBV7-9|TRBD2|TRBJ2-1|NA
CASSQTLAGGSDEQFF
TGTGCCAGCAGCCAGACGCTAGCGGGAGGGTCGGATGAGCAGTTCTTC
>TRBV18|NA|TRBJ2-7|NA
CASSPPLGEGHEQYF
TGTGCCAGCTCACCACCGCTAGGGGAAGGGCACGAGCAGTACTTC
>TRBV19|TRBD2|TRBJ2-1|NA
CASSIGLAGNEQFF
TGTGCCAGTAGTATCGGACTAGCGGGGAATGAGCAGTTCTTC
>TRBV10-3|NA|TRBJ2-7|NA
CAISTDGWGSEQYF
TGTGCCATCAGTACGGACGGATGGGGATCCGAGCAGTACTTC
>TRBV4-2|TRBD1|TRBJ2-7|NA
CASSQEGQGARGQYF
TGTGCCAGCAGCCAAGAGGGACAGGGGGCGCGGGGGCAGTACTTC
>TRBV7-2|NA|TRBJ2-2|NA
CASSLTWGRNTGELFF
TGTGCCAGCAGCTTAACTTGGGGGCGGAACACCGGGGAGCTGTTTTTT
>TRBV11-3|TRBD2|TRBJ2-1|NA
CASSLGTSGVYNEQFF
TGTGCCAGCAGCTTAGGGACTAGCGGAGTCTACAATGAGCAGTTCTTC
>TRBV7-2|NA|TRBJ2-7|NA
CASSLWPSRDGSYEQYF
TGTGCCAGCAGCTTATGGCCTAGCCGGGACGGATCCTACGAGCAGTACTTC
>TRBV23-1|NA|TRBJ2-2|NA
CANRVHAGAGRTGELFF
TGCGCCAATCGAGTTCACGCGGGGGCAGGTAGGACCGGGGAGCTGTTTTTT
>TRBV13|NA|TRBJ1-2|medium-sized
CASSLGSNYGYTF
TGTGCCAGCAGCTTAGGCAGTAACTATGGCTACACCTTC
>TRBV4-1|TRBD1|TRBJ2-2|NA
CASSQGGTGAITGELFF
TGCGCCAGCAGCCAAGGGGGGACAGGGGCGATCACCGGGGAGCTGTTTTTT
>TRBV7-2|TRBD2|TRBJ2-5|NA
CASSIGTSRETQYF
TGTGCCAGCAGCATCGGGACTAGCAGGGAGACCCAGTACTTC
>TRBV11-2|TRBD1|TRBJ1-2|NA
CASSLAGQGSYGYTF
TGTGCCAGCAGCTTAGCCGGACAGGGTTCCTATGGCTACACCTTC
>TRBV10-3|TRBD1|TRBJ1-3|NA
CAIKTGLGVSGNTIYF
TGTGCCATCAAGACAGGGCTGGGAGTCTCTGGAAACACCATATATTTT
>TRBV5-5|NA|TRBJ1-4|NA
CASSLEGQTTGEKLFF
TGTGCCAGCAGCTTGGAAGGCCAGACTACGGGTGAAAAACTGTTTTTT
>TRBV7-9|NA|TRBJ1-6|NA
CASSGGYSYNSPLHF
TGTGCCAGCAGCGGGGGTTACTCCTATAATTCACCCCTCCACTTT
>TRBV11-1|NA|TRBJ2-2|NA
CASSLGLVYTGELFF
TGTGCCAGCAGCTTAGGACTAGTCTACACCGGGGAGCTGTTTTTT
>TRBV30|TRBD2|TRBJ2-1|NA
CAWVRGLAGVDEQFF
TGTGCCTGGGTACGGGGGCTAGCGGGAGTTGATGAGCAGTTCTTC
>TRBV14|NA|TRBJ2-3|NA
CASSQDSFTDTQYF
TGTGCCAGCAGCCAAGACTCCTTCACAGATACGCAGTATTTT
>TRBV21-1|NA|TRBJ2-1|once
CASSHGASSYNEQFF
TGTGCCAGCAGCCATGGCGCGAGCTCCTACAATGAGCAGTTCTTC
>TRBV28|TRBD1|TRBJ1-2|once
CASLTGTYGYTF
TGTGCCAGCCTGACAGGGACCTATGGCTACACCTTC
>TRBV30|NA|TRBJ1-1|NA
CAWRMGFRDTEAFF
TGTGCCTGGAGAATGGGCTTCAGGGACACTGAAGCTTTCTTT
>TRBV9|NA|TRBJ2-7|NA
CASSPGTTFYEQYF
TGTGCCAGCAGCCCCGGGACAACCTTCTACGAGCAGTACTTC
>TRBV6-1|NA|TRBJ2-3|NA
CASARTASTDTQYF
TGTGCCAGCGCCCGGACAGCAAGCACAGATACGCAGTATTTT
>TRBV7-2|NA|TRBJ1-2|NA
CASSLSTGNYGYTF
TGTGCCAGCAGCTTAAGTACCGGGAACTATGGCTACACCTTC
>TRBV7-8|TRBD1|TRBJ2-3|NA
CASSPRIPTGGKYF
TGTGCCAGCAGCCCCCGTATCCCGACAGGGGGCAAGTATTTT
>TRBV2|NA|TRBJ2-7|NA
CASSEMRDISEQYF
TGTGCCAGCAGTGAAATGCGGGACATCTCCGAGCAGTACTTC
>TRBV7-2|TRBD2|TRBJ2-1|NA
CASAVGGGGYNEQFF
TGTGCCAGCGCCGTCGGGGGGGGAGGTTACAATGAGCAGTTCTTC
>TRBV11-2|TRBD1|TRBJ2-7|few
CASSPDRDPTYEQYF
TGTGCCAGCAGCCCCGACAGGGACCCCACCTACGAGCAGTACTTC
>TRBV19|NA|TRBJ2-3|once
CASSITASTDTQYF
TGTGCCAGTAGTATTACTGCTAGCACAGATACGCAGTATTTT
>TRBV21-1|NA|TRBJ2-5|once
CASSKGHSLQETQYF
TGTGCCAGCAGCAAAGGGCACAGCCTCCAAGAGACCCAGTACTTC
>TRBV7-9|TRBD1|TRBJ2-7|NA
CASSLAGTGEQYF
TGTGCCAGCAGCTTAGCCGGGACAGGGGAGCAGTACTTC
>TRBV27|NA|TRBJ2-3|NA
CASSLGEIRLGDTQYF
TGTGCCAGCAGTTTGGGGGAAATTAGGCTAGGAGATACGCAGTATTTT
>TRBV6-5|NA|TRBJ2-7|NA
CASRKGGYEQYF
TGTGCCAGCAGAAAAGGGGGCTACGAGCAGTACTTC
>TRBV28|NA|TRBJ2-7|NA
CASSNIVAGTVTYEQYF
TGTGCCAGCAGTAACATAGTCGCTGGGACTGTAACCTACGAGCAGTACTTC
>TRBV5-6|TRBD1|TRBJ2-1|NA
CASSQRTGAENEQFF
TGTGCCAGCAGCCAGCGGACAGGGGCGGAGAATGAGCAGTTCTTC
>TRBV11-2|TRBD1|TRBJ1-1|NA
CASSETGGERDTEAFF
TGTGCCAGCAGCGAGACAGGGGGCGAGAGGGACACTGAAGCTTTCTTT
>TRBV30|TRBD1|TRBJ1-6|once
CAWGQLGTANHF
TGTGCCTGGGGCCAGCTCGGGACAGCCAACCACTTT
>TRBV28|NA|TRBJ1-1|NA
CASSLVQGTTEAFF
TGTGCCAGCAGTTTGGTACAGGGAACGACTGAAGCTTTCTTT